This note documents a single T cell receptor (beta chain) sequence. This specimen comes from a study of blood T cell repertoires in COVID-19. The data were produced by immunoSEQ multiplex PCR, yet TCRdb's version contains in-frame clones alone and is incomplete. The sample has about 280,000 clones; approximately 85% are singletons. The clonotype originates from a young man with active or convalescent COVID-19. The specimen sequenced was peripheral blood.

The DNA of the CDR3 is TGCGCCAGCAGCCAAGACGGATTGGGAGAACTGTTTTTT. It codes for CASSQDGLGELFF. J is TRBJ1-4 and V is TRBV4-1, with D unresolved. Per germline, CDR1 MGHRA and CDR2 YSYEKL. CDR3 length: 13 amino acids. The V end was cut by 0 bases, the J end by 12 bases, with 11 bases between.